Presented here are 19 T cell receptor beta chains from one specimen sequenced in a study of post-analysis software for immune sequencing data. Study-wide results and caveats: Comparison of patients with controls showed 4 to 6 TRBV segments more frequent in patients, TRBV5-6, TRBV5-1 and TRBV20-1 among them.

Prepared libraries of TCR beta cDNA carried unique molecular identifiers. MiXCR, run by TCRdb on the PCR reads, gives a single entry per CDR3 protein. The sample lists under 200,000 distinct CDR3 sequences; approximately 28% were seen once. The antigens for these receptors are not known. The specimen sequenced was blood. The receptors derive from a girl under 18 with multiple sclerosis.

Worth noting for this clonotype: Being one base from a much bigger clone, this may be a read error. The chain is built from TRBV5-1 and TRBJ2-7; D is unclear. CDR1 and CDR2 from the germline V gene are SGHRS and YFSETQ. The V and J ends lost 0 bases and 2 bases respectively, with 15 bases between them. CDR3 size: 16 residues. The CDR3 sequence: CASSLAETGVPYEQYF. In DNA, the CDR3 is TGCGCCAGCAGCTTGGCCGAGACTGGAGTACCCTACGAGCAGTACTTC.

The chain uses TRBV4-2 and TRBJ2-7, with D hard to call. V shed 0 bases and J shed 3 bases, with 9 bases lying between them. Germline-derived CDR1 and CDR2 are LGHNA and YNFKEQ. The CDR3 spans 14 residues. In DNA, the CDR3 is TGTGCCAGCAGCCAAGATACGACTTACTACGAGCAGTACTTC. It is translated as CASSQDTTYYEQYF.

This clonotype has a count of ten or more. The V call is TRBV7-8, the J call TRBJ2-7; possibly TRBD2 for D (6 bases). Deletions cut 2 bases from V and 3 bases from J, with 14 bases between. The germline CDR1 and CDR2 sequences are SGHVS and FQNEAQ. The CDR3 is 15 residues long. The CDR3 is CASSLFGGTGYEQYF. The CDR3 region has the DNA TGTGCCAGCAGCTTATTCGGAGGGACCGGCTACGAGCAGTACTTC. The full variable domain, its missing parts supplied by reference TRBV7-8 and TRBJ2-7, is GAGVSQSPRYKVAKRGQDVALRCDPISGHVSLFWYQQALGQGPEFLTYFQNEAQLDKSGLPSDRFFAERPEGSVSTLKIQRTQQEDSAVYLCASSLFGGTGYEQYFGPGTRLTVT.

The genes are TRBV6-5 and TRBJ1-1; 7 bases match TRBD1. CDR1 and CDR2 (germline): MNHEY, SVGAGI. Trimming removed 6 bases from V and 0 bases from J; junction bases left unmatched: 10. The CDR3 loop spans 16 amino acids. In DNA, the CDR3 is TGTGCCAGCAGCCTCGGACAGGAGTATATGAACACTGAAGCTTTCTTT. It encodes CASSLGQEYMNTEAFF.

This clonotype was seen only a few times. CDR3 loop: CASALDRGTDTQYF. The CDR3 nucleotides read TGCGCCAGCGCGTTGGACAGGGGCACAGATACGCAGTATTTT. The chain is built from TRBV5-1 and TRBJ2-3, with 8 nucleotides matching TRBD1. Germline CDR1 reads SGHRS; CDR2 reads YFSETQ. This CDR3 spans 14 amino acids. V dropped 7 bases and J dropped 1; count of bases not matched to a gene: 5.

The chain has TRBV14 and TRBJ2-2, with D unclear. The ends were cut back, 4 bases at V and 3 bases at J, with 12 bases in the middle. Per germline, CDR1 SGHDN and CDR2 FVKESK. The CDR3 loop spans 15 amino acids. In nucleotides, the CDR3 is TGTGCCAGCAGCCGAGGAAGAACAGACACCGGGGAGCTGTTTTTT. Protein product: CASSRGRTDTGELFF.

This clonotype was counted only a few times. The chain joins TRBV6-5 to TRBJ1-5; D remains unclear. Germline V lookup: CDR1 MNHEY, CDR2 SVGAGI. V lost 0 bases and J lost 4, with 13 bases in between. The CDR3 spans 16 residues. The CDR3 DNA follows: TGTGCCAGCAGTTACTCGATACCGCTAGGGAATCAGCCCCAGCATTTT. Amino acids: CASSYSIPLGNQPQHF.

The J gene is TRBJ2-5, the V gene TRBV5-1; D might be TRBD2 (6 bases). CDR3 length: 14 residues. The germline V gene has CDR1 SGHRS and CDR2 YFSETQ. Trimming stripped 2 bases from V and 2 bases from J, with 10 bases between. In DNA, the CDR3 is TGCGCCAGCAGCTTTAACGGACTACAAGAGACCCAGTACTTC. It yields the protein CASSFNGLQETQYF.

In its sample, this clonotype was seen many times. V is TRBV4-2 and J is TRBJ2-1; TRBD2 matches at 8 bases. The length of the CDR3 is 16 residues. V shed 0 bases, J shed 6 bases, and the junction held 7 bases outside the gene matches. CDR1 and CDR2 (germline): LGHNA, YNFKEQ. CDR3 DNA sequence: TGTGCCAGCAGCCAAGACCCAGCGGGGGAATTCAATGAGCAGTTCTTC. Its protein product is CASSQDPAGEFNEQFF.

The chain joins TRBV10-3 to TRBJ2-1; 10 bases are shared with TRBD2. The CDR3 loop spans 16 amino acids. The germline CDR1 and CDR2 sequences are ENHRY and SYGVKD. The V and J ends lost 4 bases and 8 bases, in that order; junction bases with no gene match: 11. CDR3 amino acids: CAISGPRASGGDEQFF. The CDR3 nucleotides are TGTGCCATCAGTGGGCCTCGGGCTAGCGGGGGCGATGAGCAGTTCTTC.

This clonotype was seen a few times. V and J are TRBV5-1 and TRBJ2-5; tentative D call: TRBD2 (6 bases). CDR1 is SGHRS, CDR2 YFSETQ, per germline. Between the trimmed V and J ends, which lost 2 bases and 7 bases, there was a span of 18 bases. CDR3 length: 15 residues. Here the CDR3 DNA reads TGCGCCAGCAGCTTTTTGGACCGGGGGAGCGGGACCCAGTACTTC. Encoded protein: CASSFLDRGSGTQYF.

The sample holds many counts of this clonotype. The chain couples TRBV25-1 to TRBJ2-1, with a weak D call TRBD2 (6 bases). V was trimmed by 7 bases and J by 1 base, leaving 17 bases between them. This CDR3 region has 16 residues. Germline V gives CDR1 MGHDK, CDR2 SYGVNS. The CDR3 here is CASTASAGTSYNEQFF. The CDR3 DNA reads as TGTGCCAGCACAGCCTCAGCGGGTACTTCCTACAATGAGCAGTTCTTC.

In this sample, this clonotype is medium-sized (0.01 to 0.1%). The chain uses TRBV13 and TRBJ2-7; the D gene is possibly TRBD2 (5 bases). V dropped 4 bases and J dropped 4 bases, with 8 bases sitting between them. CDR1 and CDR2 (germline): PRHDT, FYEKMQ (reference sequence). The CDR3 sequence is 12 residues long. The CDR3 sequence is CASSYGGYEQYF. CDR3 coding DNA: TGTGCCAGCAGCTACGGCGGGTACGAGCAGTACTTC.

This clonotype was seen ten or more times. CDR3 amino acids: CSARDPQGVVDYEQYF. The CDR3 nucleotides are TGCAGTGCTAGAGACCCTCAGGGGGTTGTCGACTACGAGCAGTACTTC. The chain joins TRBV20-1 to TRBJ2-7; 7 bases fit TRBD1. CDR1 is DFQATT, CDR2 SNEGSKA, per germline (reference sequence). The CDR3 extends over 16 amino acids. Losses at the gene ends were 0 bases for V and 3 bases for J; bases not matched to a gene: 11.

This clonotype was seen more than once but under ten times. The chain combines TRBV28 with TRBJ1-2, with TRBD1 as a possible D gene (5 bases). CDR1 and CDR2 from the germline V gene are MDHEN and SYDVKM. Trimming cost V 6 bases and J 7 bases, with 12 bases left between them. The CDR3 is made up of 12 amino acids. CDR3 loop: CASRLQGGGYTF. The CDR3 coding sequence is TGTGCCAGCAGGCTGCAGGGAGGTGGCTACACCTTC.

With regard to this clonotype: A read error may be the cause here, since a much bigger clone is one base away. This chain uses TRBV6-6 with TRBJ2-3; perhaps TRBD1 as D (5 bases). Germline V gene data show CDR1 as MNHNY and CDR2 as SVGAGI (reference sequence). Trimming shortened V by 4 bases and J by 2 bases, and 10 bases separated the two germline ends. The CDR3 runs 14 residues. The DNA of the CDR3 is TGTGCCAGCAGTTGGGGCTTCCACACAGATACGCAGTATTTT. This gives the protein CASSWGFHTDTQYF.

This clonotype was recorded many times. CDR3 amino acids: CASSYPSGAGASYEQYF. The CDR3 DNA follows: TGTGCCAGCAGCTACCCCTCGGGGGCAGGGGCTTCCTACGAGCAGTACTTC. This chain connects TRBV7-8 to TRBJ2-7, with D perhaps TRBD1 or TRBD2 (6 bases each). Germline V CDR1 and CDR2: SGHVS, FQNEAQ. This CDR3 is built from 17 residues. V was cut by 4 bases and J by 1 base, with 20 bases left in between.

In its sample, this clonotype was seen many times. The CDR3 loop reads CASSFEQGGYGYTF. The CDR3 DNA follows: TGCGCCAGCAGCTTTGAACAGGGAGGCTATGGCTACACCTTC. The V call is TRBV5-1, the J call TRBJ1-2; tentatively, D is TRBD1 (6 bases). Germline loops: CDR1 SGHRS, CDR2 YFSETQ. Trimming pared 2 bases from V and 4 bases from J, leaving 12 bases between. The CDR3 spans 14 residues.

The V gene is TRBV7-3, the J gene TRBJ2-1, with D maybe TRBD2 (6 bases). The CDR3 extends over 13 amino acids. Between the trimmed V and J ends, which lost 5 bases and 7 bases, there was a span of 12 bases. Germline CDR1 is SGHTA and CDR2 is FQGTGA. CDR3 protein: CASSTGTLNEQFF. The CDR3 region has the DNA TGTGCCAGCAGCACTGGGACTCTTAATGAGCAGTTCTTC.